This T cell receptor beta chain was documented in a study of cytotoxic CD8 clonotypes in ibrutinib-treated CLL (dated by TCRdb to the early 2020s). For context, the study as a whole: The cohort had ten to twelve relapsed/refractory and 15 treatment-naive patients; fewer than 18 were IGHV unmutated. All remission and progressive disease samples were collected while patients were still receiving ibrutinib. On average, each sample yielded approximately 250,000 productive templates and 94,082 productive rearrangements. Cryopreserved peripheral blood mononuclear cells were obtained prior to treatment, at the time of response, and at either disease progression or sustained remission. Samples at response were collected after a median of about 13 months of treatment, with a range of about 6 to 36 months. Partial responses were observed in about 25 patients and complete responses in 2; after a median follow-up of around 64 months, remission was maintained in approximately 14 patients and progression was observed in approximately 12. Of the 90 or so participants in the trial, about 25 had longitudinal samples available. Paper-wide results and their limitations: Sampling times were not matched between patients in sustained remission and patients whose disease was progressing, and lymph node repertoires were not examined. Public clonotypes were found to be uncommon and were observed to contract or remain stable during treatment; the increase in clonality was shown to reflect expansion of private clonotypes at ibrutinib response. Clonality rose at ibrutinib response, remained stable during sustained remission, and dropped back toward baseline at progression. Baseline clonality exceeded that of age-matched healthy donors and correlated strongly with circulating CD8+ T-cell counts.

Counted from cysteine to phenylalanine, this CDR3 has 15 amino acids. Only the CDR3 region is kept as DNA, spanning 45 bases read in frame from base 1. At the junction V is shortened by 4 bases and J by 6 bases; bases outside the gene matches: 12. The germline V gene provides CDR1 SGHVS and CDR2 FQNEAQ. On a MiSeq, deep resolution sequencing aimed for a depth between 1 in 1 million and 1 in 200,000 T cells, with each clonotype covered 10x on average. The immunoSEQ hsTCRB Kit was used to generate TCR beta libraries. As for the authors' bioinformatics: The data were analyzed with ImmunoSEQ Analyzer and ImmunoSEQ Data Assistant, and V, D and J gene assignments followed IMGT definitions. Clonality, which ranges from 0 to 1, was calculated by subtracting the normalized Shannon entropy of productive rearrangement frequencies from one. Only overrepresented clonotypes making up at least 0.05% of the repertoire of each patient were included in the public clonotype analysis. More than ten age-matched healthy donor repertoires from immuneACCESS were used as controls for clonality. TCRdb obtained this table from immuneACCESS and retained in-frame rearrangements with V and J assigned. These tables miss some clones; where compared with another copy, unresolved V genes account for less than half of the shortfall, and the remainder is unexplained. The V and J calls and clone size were taken over from that table, and D and trimming were inferred from the DNA. This sample comprises around 330,000 clones, roughly 71% of them detected only once. Roughly 6.3% of the sample is held by the ten biggest clonotypes.

For TCR beta library preparation, roughly 2 micrograms of genomic DNA was extracted from cryopreserved PBMCs. Longitudinal blood samples from CLL patients receiving ibrutinib monotherapy were subjected to high-throughput TCR beta sequencing. The patients took part in an open-label, single-center phase 2 trial of ibrutinib monotherapy. In the case of this clone: Its antigen specificity is not known. Base-call qualities are not available, and no considerably larger clone is one nucleotide away.

The chain was built from TRBV7-8 and TRBJ2-7, and 7 junction bases match TRBD1. The origin of this receptor is a human donor with chronic lymphocytic leukemia. This material consisted of PBMCs, taken after 36 months of ibrutinib treatment. The sequence in DNA is TGTGCCAGCAGCTCGCTGACAGGGTTGTCTAGCGAGCAGTACTTC. This is translated as CASSSLTGLSSEQYF.